This paragraph covers one T cell receptor beta chain sequence. This sample is drawn from a study of T cell responses to AZD1222 COVID-19 vaccine. Repertoires were generated with immunoSEQ multiplex PCR, while TCRdb's copy carries only in-frame clones and drops some. Of roughly 160,000 clones in the sample, around 87% are singletons; the top ten hold around 6.9%. Between the trimmed V and J ends, which lost 1 base and 2 bases, there was a span of 9 bases. The germline V gene has CDR1 LNHNV and CDR2 YYDKDF (reference sequence). CDR3 length equals 16 residues. The input for sequencing was peripheral blood, taken on day 0 of AZD1222 vaccination. This chain links TRBV15 with TRBJ2-6; the D gene is possibly TRBD2 (5 bases). The receptor was derived from an adult in good health. CDR3 DNA: TGTGCCACCAGCAGAGCCCGGGAAACTGGGGCCAACGTCCTGACTTTC. It encodes CATSRARETGANVLTF.